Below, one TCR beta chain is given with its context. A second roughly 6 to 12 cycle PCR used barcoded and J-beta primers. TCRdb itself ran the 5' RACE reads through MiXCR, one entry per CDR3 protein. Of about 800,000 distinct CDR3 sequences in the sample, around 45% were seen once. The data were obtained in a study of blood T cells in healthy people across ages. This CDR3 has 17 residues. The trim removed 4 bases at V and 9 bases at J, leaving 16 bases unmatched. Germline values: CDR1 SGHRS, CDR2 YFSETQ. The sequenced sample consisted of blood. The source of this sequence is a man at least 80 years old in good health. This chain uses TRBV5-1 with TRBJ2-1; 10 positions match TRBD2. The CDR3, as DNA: TGCGCCAGCAGCGGCGCGGGTTGGCTAGCGGGAGCCGGTGAGCAGTTCTTC. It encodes CASSGAGWLAGAGEQFF.